This T cell receptor (beta chain) was recorded in a study of cytomegalovirus exposure and HLA in healthy donors. Whole-study results and caveats: Common viral pathogens (according to a later analysis) appeared linked to several of the most significant clusters.

V was clipped by 5 bases and J by 4 bases, with 12 bases between them. Per germline, CDR1 SGHRS and CDR2 YFSETQ. This CDR3 spans 13 amino acids. For this clone: Its antigen is still unknown.

A multiplex PCR was run with 60 Vbeta primers and 13 Jbeta primers. Sequenced by immunoSEQ multiplex PCR; TCRdb stores in-frame clones only, minus some. This table holds roughly 250,000 clones, about four fifths found once. The sequence was obtained from a girl aged 2 to 9 in good health and CMV-seronegative. Material: PBMCs. This chain connects TRBV5-1 to TRBJ1-1; unclear D gene. CDR3 in DNA: TGCGCCAGCAGTGGGGTCGAGGGCACTGAAGCTTTCTTT. The encoded protein is CASSGVEGTEAFF.